The rows below give T cell receptor beta chains drawn from one sample of a study of T cells after yellow fever vaccination. A single record per CDR3 protein comes from TCRdb applying MiXCR to the 5' RACE reads. The data show approximately 13,000 distinct CDR3 sequences, about 5.3% seen once. The material was PBMCs, either bulk or a sorted T-cell subset (CD4+, CD8+, memory, or dextramer-sorted; not recorded which), obtained 45 days after the yellow fever booster vaccination. The source of these receptors is a man younger than 45 who received the YFV17D yellow fever vaccine. The CDR3 runs from the conserved cysteine through the conserved F or W. A D gene is named only where the DNA matches it firmly. Sizes are listed as once, few, many or a size class.

>many|TRBD2|TRBJ2-7|TRBV20-1
TGCAGTGCTAGAGATCAGAATAGCGGGACCTACGAGCAGTACTTC
CSARDQNSGTYEQYF
>many|-|TRBJ2-1|TRBV12-3/TRBV12-4
TGTGCCAGCAGTCCAACAGCGGCGCGTGAGTTCTTC
CASSPTAAREFF
>many|TRBD2|TRBJ2-7|TRBV27
TGTGCCAGCAGTTACCACCGGGTTCTAGCGGTGGGGGAGAAAACCTACGAGCAGTACTTC
CASSYHRVLAVGEKTYEQYF
>many|-|TRBJ2-1|TRBV5-6
TGTGCCAGCAGCCAGGGGACGCCAGAAGCGTGGAATGAGCAGTTCTTC
CASSQGTPEAWNEQFF
>many|TRBD2|TRBJ2-1|TRBV5-1
TGCGCCAGCCTTCCTGGAGGGGGACTAGCGGGAGTCAATGAGCAGTTCTTC
CASLPGGGLAGVNEQFF
>many|TRBD2|TRBJ2-2|TRBV6-2/TRBV6-3
TGTGCCAGCAGGCCAGGGACTAGTCAAGTCGCCGGGGAGCTGTTTTTT
CASRPGTSQVAGELFF
>many|-|TRBJ2-5|TRBV14
TGTGCCAGCAGCGGCTTAGGAGCGACTTCACAAGAGACCCAGTACTTC
CASSGLGATSQETQYF
>many|TRBD2|TRBJ2-3|TRBV11-2
TGTGCCAGCAGCATCCTAGCGGGAGGGCCAGATACGCAGTATTTT
CASSILAGGPDTQYF
>many|-|TRBJ2-6|TRBV7-7
TGTGCTAACAACGAGGGGTCTGGGGCCAACGTCCTGACTTTC
CANNEGSGANVLTF
>many|-|TRBJ2-3|TRBV5-1
TGCGCCAGCAGCTTGGGGAGCACCCCAGATACGCAGTATTTT
CASSLGSTPDTQYF
>many|TRBD1|TRBJ2-7|TRBV5-6
TGTGCCAGCAGCTTCGTGAACAGGGGGCGGTACGAGCAGTACTTC
CASSFVNRGRYEQYF
>many|-|TRBJ1-2|TRBV24-1
TGTGCCACCAGTGACATTTACAGGGAAGGGCATGGCTACACCTTC
CATSDIYREGHGYTF
>many|-|TRBJ2-1|TRBV4-3
TGCGCCAGCAGCCAAGATACTCCCTGGAGGGCCGGAAATGAGCAGTTCTTC
CASSQDTPWRAGNEQFF
>many|TRBD2|TRBJ2-5|TRBV7-2
TGTGCCAGCAGCTCCCGACTAGCGGGAGGTGCAGAGACCCAGTACTTC
CASSSRLAGGAETQYF
>many|-|TRBJ2-2|TRBV7-2
TGTGCCAGCAGCTTAGGGCTACTCTCAGCGTTAGGTACCGGGGAGCTGTTTTTT
CASSLGLLSALGTGELFF
>many|-|TRBJ1-2|TRBV12-3/TRBV12-4
TGTGCCAGCCACAAGACAAAACCCTATGGCTACACCTTC
CASHKTKPYGYTF
>many|-|TRBJ2-5|TRBV19
TGTGCCAGTAGTGTGACCGGGACGCAAGAGACCCAGTACTTC
CASSVTGTQETQYF
>many|-|TRBJ2-3|TRBV5-6
TGTGCCAGCAGCGACCTGCGCGGGGCTGATACGCAGTATTTT
CASSDLRGADTQYF
>many|-|TRBJ1-5|TRBV7-2
TGTGCCAGCAGCTCCGGTCGTGGGTATCAGCCCCAGCATTTT
CASSSGRGYQPQHF
>many|-|TRBJ2-7|TRBV10-3
TGTGCCATCCGCCCCTCCTCTACGATAGCGTCCTACGAGCAGTACTTC
CAIRPSSTIASYEQYF
>many|-|TRBJ2-1|TRBV13
TGTGCCAGCAGCGCCCTAGGAGGGCGCTCCTACAATGAGCAGTTCTTC
CASSALGGRSYNEQFF
>many|TRBD2|TRBJ2-6|TRBV11-2
TGTGCCAGCAGCTCCATACGGCTAGCGGGAGGGCCGGGTGGGGCCAACGTCCTGACTTTC
CASSSIRLAGGPGGANVLTF
>many|-|TRBJ2-5|TRBV11-3
TGTGCCAGCAGCTTAGCCCAAGGGAGTGGAGAGACCCAGTACTTC
CASSLAQGSGETQYF
>many|TRBD2|TRBJ2-1|TRBV7-9
TGTGCCAGCAGCTCCGGTCTGGGTGGACTAGCCTCCTACAATGAGCAGTTCTTC
CASSSGLGGLASYNEQFF